The 10 T cell receptor beta chains below come from one sample, sequenced in a study of blood T cell repertoires in COVID-19. Method: immunoSEQ multiplex PCR; TCRdb's copy keeps in-frame clones and lacks some. The sample consists of around 130,000 clones, about 87% of them appearing once. Specimen: peripheral blood. Receptors were obtained from a woman aged 45-60 years with acute or convalescent COVID-19.

The rearrangement joins TRBV4-2 to TRBJ1-2; weak D call: TRBD1 (5 bases). The germline V gene encodes CDR1 LGHNA and CDR2 YNFKEQ. Trimming took 0 bases from V and 2 from J, leaving 7 bases between them. This CDR3 region has 14 residues. CDR3 region: CASSQDAGNYGYTF. DNA for the CDR3: TGTGCCAGCAGCCAAGATGCAGGGAACTATGGCTACACCTTC.

The gene calls are TRBV9 and TRBJ2-7, with 8 nucleotides matching TRBD2. J was trimmed by 1 base and V by 4 bases; bases with no gene match: 10. The CDR3 covers 16 residues. Germline values: CDR1 SGDLS, CDR2 YYNGEE. CDR3 loop: CASSLRGGFSSYEQYF. CDR3 DNA: TGTGCCAGCAGCCTACGGGGGGGGTTTAGTTCCTACGAGCAGTACTTC.

This sequence joins TRBV10-3 and TRBJ2-2; 11 bases map to TRBD2. Germline V gene data show CDR1 as ENHRY and CDR2 as SYGVKD. After removal of 3 bases from V and 5 bases from J, the junction contained 5 bases not matched to a gene. The CDR3 extends over 16 amino acids. CDR3 DNA: TGTGCCATCAGTGAACTTCCTAGCGGGGGGACCGGGGAGCTGTTTTTT. Translating gives CAISELPSGGTGELFF.

The CDR3 bases are TGCGCCAGCAGCCCCGGGACTAGCGGGAGGGAAAACATTCAGTACTTC. Amino acids: CASSPGTSGRENIQYF. The rearrangement links TRBV5-1 to TRBJ2-4; 16 bases map to TRBD2. The length of the CDR3 is 16 residues. Germline CDR1 and CDR2: SGHRS and YFSETQ. V lost 4 bases and J lost 5; bases outside the gene matches: 3.

V and J are TRBV19 and TRBJ2-6; no clear D. Trimming removed 3 bases at V and 2 bases at J, with 11 bases between. CDR1 is LNHDA, CDR2 SQIVND, per germline (reference sequence). The CDR3 covers 16 residues. The DNA for the CDR3 is TGTGCCAGTAGTATGGTTCCGACTCCTGGGGCCAACGTCCTGACTTTC. Translating it yields CASSMVPTPGANVLTF. Based on the CDR3 plus reference TRBV19 and TRBJ2-6, the full variable domain is DGGITQSPKYLFRKEGQNVTLSCEQNLNHDAMYWYRQDPGQGLRLIYYSQIVNDFQKGDIAEGYSVSREKKESFPLTVTSAQKNPTAFYLCASSMVPTPGANVLTFGAGSRLTVL.

The sample holds one count of this clone. This sequence joins TRBV18 and TRBJ2-1, with 10 bases aligning to TRBD2. CDR3 length equals 16 residues. CDR1 KGHSH and CDR2 LQKENI come from the germline V gene. V gave up 3 bases and J gave up 1 base; unmatched junction bases: 3. For the CDR3, the DNA is TGTGCCAGCTCACCGGGACTAGCGACTTCCTACAATGAGCAGTTCTTC. Its protein is CASSPGLATSYNEQFF.

The V call is TRBV10-3, the J call TRBJ1-3; the D is unclear. Germline CDR1 and CDR2: ENHRY and SYGVKD. Trimming took off 9 bases at V and 0 bases at J, with 6 bases between the two ends. This CDR3 comprises 12 residues. The CDR3 DNA reads as TGTGCCATTGAGGGCTCTGGAAACACCATATATTTT. Protein product: CAIEGSGNTIYF.

V usage is TRBV27 and J usage is TRBJ1-2; TRBD1 aligns across 7 bases. Germline V gene lookup returns CDR1 MNHEY and CDR2 SMNVEV (reference sequence). V was clipped by 4 bases and J by 4 bases; unmatched bases: 3. This CDR3 has 13 residues. CDR3 sequence (DNA): TGTGCCAGCAGTTCCACAGGGGCCTATGGCTACACCTTC. It specifies CASSSTGAYGYTF.

The rearrangement joins TRBV29-1 to TRBJ2-6; maybe TRBD2 (5 bases). The length of the CDR3 is 12 residues. V dropped 7 bases and J dropped 5 bases, with 9 bases sitting between them. Germline lookup yields CDR1 SQVTM and CDR2 ANQGSEA. CDR3 in amino acids: CSGGERANVLTF. The CDR3 region has the DNA TGCAGCGGGGGAGAGCGGGCCAACGTCCTGACTTTC.

The chain links TRBV5-1 to TRBJ1-4; unclear D gene. CDR3 length: 15 residues. The germline V and J ends were trimmed by 6 bases and 4 bases, with 16 bases remaining between them. The germline gives CDR1 SGHRS, CDR2 YFSETQ. In nucleotides, the CDR3 is TGCGCCAGCAAGGGAGGAGAGGTAGTTAATGAAAAACTGTTTTTT. Amino acids: CASKGGEVVNEKLFF.